The clone carrying this T cell receptor (beta chain) was observed once. Original analysis: For nucleated cells, counts were estimated from reference gene primer amplification. Method: immunoSEQ multiplex PCR; TCRdb's copy keeps in-frame clones and lacks some. V and J calls and clone size come straight from that table; D and trimming were deduced from the DNA. The table has 70,000 to 80,000 clones, 85% seen once; the top ten hold 35%. The source of the sample is a study of blood T cell repertoires in COVID-19. About the research overall: Acute-phase and convalescent COVID-19 samples originated in the United States, Italy and Spain. The cDNA or gDNA used as material had been derived from T cells, B-cell-depleted T cells, or PBMCs.

This CDR3 has 17 residues. With 5 bases clipped from V and 5 bases from J, the junction kept 14 bases outside the gene matches. Germline assignment: CDR1 SGHTA and CDR2 FQGNSA. This clonotype was sampled from a woman older than 75 with active or convalescent COVID-19. This sequence joins TRBV7-2 and TRBJ2-5; 10 positions match TRBD2. Sequencing was carried out using peripheral blood. The CDR3 nucleotides are TGTGCCAGCAGCCAGCACCCCTCTAGCGGGGGTGGTGAGACCCAGTACTTC. This gives the protein CASSQHPSSGGGETQYF.